This T cell receptor beta chain was recovered during a study of immune heterogeneity within non-small cell lung tumors. CDR3 length: 11 residues. V was clipped by 3 bases and J by 4 bases, with 4 bases between them. Germline lookup yields CDR1 GTSNPN and CDR2 SVGIG (reference sequence). Genomic DNA extracted from bulk tumor tissue served as template. A total of 600 ng was used per sample. During surgery, several far-apart biopsies were obtained from every primary tumor. Patients underwent curative surgery for non-small cell lung cancer (untreated and newly diagnosed). It was with 32 V and 13 J primers that multiplex PCR amplified TCR beta CDR3. TCRdb re-derived calls from the multiplex PCR reads in MiXCR, one entry per CDR3 protein. The table has about 2,600 distinct CDR3 sequences, over 15% seen once; the top ten hold 10% to 15%. In its sample, this clonotype ranks as medium-sized.

This TCR was recovered from a woman between 50 and 59 years old with non-small cell lung cancer. The J gene is TRBJ2-1, the V gene TRBV30, with D unclear. Sequencing was done on a sample of lung tumor tissue. The CDR3 region is CAWRGYNEQFF. The CDR3 DNA sequence: TGTGCCTGGAGAGGGTACAATGAGCAGTTCTTC. The full variable domain, in which reference TRBV30 and TRBJ2-1 provide the parts outside the CDR3, is SQTIHQWPATLVQPVGSPLSLECTVEGTSNPNLYWYRQAAGRGLQLLFYSVGIGQISSEVPQNLSASRPQDRQFILSSKKLLLSDSGFYLCAWRGYNEQFFGPGTRLTVL.